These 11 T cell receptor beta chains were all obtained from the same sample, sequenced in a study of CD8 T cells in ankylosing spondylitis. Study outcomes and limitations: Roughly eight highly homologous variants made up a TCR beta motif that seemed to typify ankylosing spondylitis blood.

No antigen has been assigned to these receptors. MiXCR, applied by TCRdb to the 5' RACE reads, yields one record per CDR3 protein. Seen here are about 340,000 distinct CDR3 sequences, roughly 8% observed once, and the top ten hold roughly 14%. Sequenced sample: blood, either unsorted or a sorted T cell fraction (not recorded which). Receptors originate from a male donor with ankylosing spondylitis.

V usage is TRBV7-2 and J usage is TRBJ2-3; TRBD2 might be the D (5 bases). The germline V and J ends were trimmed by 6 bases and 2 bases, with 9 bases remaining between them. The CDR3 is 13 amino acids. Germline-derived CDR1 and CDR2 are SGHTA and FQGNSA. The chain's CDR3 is CASRAAATDTQYF. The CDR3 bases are TGTGCCAGCAGGGCAGCGGCCACAGATACGCAGTATTTT.

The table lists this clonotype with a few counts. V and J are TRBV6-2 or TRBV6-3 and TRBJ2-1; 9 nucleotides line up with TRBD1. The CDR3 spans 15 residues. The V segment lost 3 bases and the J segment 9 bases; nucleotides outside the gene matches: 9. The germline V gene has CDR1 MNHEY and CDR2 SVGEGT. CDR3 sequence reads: CASSYPEDRGGEQFF. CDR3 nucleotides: TGTGCCAGCAGTTATCCGGAGGACAGGGGAGGTGAGCAGTTCTTC.

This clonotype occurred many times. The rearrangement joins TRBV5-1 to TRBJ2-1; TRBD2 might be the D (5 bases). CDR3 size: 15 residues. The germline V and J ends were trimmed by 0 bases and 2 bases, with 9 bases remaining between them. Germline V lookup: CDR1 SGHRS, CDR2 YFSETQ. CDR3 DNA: TGCGCCAGCAGCTTGGAACTAGACACCTACAATGAGCAGTTCTTC. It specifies CASSLELDTYNEQFF.

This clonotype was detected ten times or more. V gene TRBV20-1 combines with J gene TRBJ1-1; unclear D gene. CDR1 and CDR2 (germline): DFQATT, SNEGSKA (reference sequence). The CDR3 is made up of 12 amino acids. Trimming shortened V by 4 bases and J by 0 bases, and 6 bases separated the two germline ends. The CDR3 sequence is CSANFMNTEAFF. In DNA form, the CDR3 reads TGCAGTGCTAATTTTATGAACACTGAAGCTTTCTTT.

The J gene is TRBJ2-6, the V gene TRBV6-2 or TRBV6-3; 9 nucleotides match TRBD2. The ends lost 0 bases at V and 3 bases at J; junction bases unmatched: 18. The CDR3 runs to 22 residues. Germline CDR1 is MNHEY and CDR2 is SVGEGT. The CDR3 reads CASSYSTIRGREGQLGANVLTF. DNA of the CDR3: TGTGCCAGCAGTTACTCGACGATTAGGGGGCGGGAGGGCCAACTTGGGGCCAACGTCCTGACTTTC.

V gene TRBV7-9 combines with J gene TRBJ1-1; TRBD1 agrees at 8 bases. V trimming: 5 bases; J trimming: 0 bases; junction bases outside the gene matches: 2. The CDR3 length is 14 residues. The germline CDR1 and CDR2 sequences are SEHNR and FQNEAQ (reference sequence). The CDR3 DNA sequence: TGTGCCAGCAGCGAGACAGGGGTGAACACTGAAGCTTTCTTT. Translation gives CASSETGVNTEAFF.

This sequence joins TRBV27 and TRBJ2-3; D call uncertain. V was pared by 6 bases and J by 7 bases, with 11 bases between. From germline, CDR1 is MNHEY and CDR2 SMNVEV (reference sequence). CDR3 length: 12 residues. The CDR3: CASRPGPHTQYF. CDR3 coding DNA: TGTGCCAGCAGGCCAGGCCCCCATACGCAGTATTTT.

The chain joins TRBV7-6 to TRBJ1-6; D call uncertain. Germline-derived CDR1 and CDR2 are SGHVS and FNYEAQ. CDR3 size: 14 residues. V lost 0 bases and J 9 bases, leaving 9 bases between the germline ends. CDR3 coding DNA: TGTGCCAGCAGCTTAGCGCAGCGAACTTCACCCCTCCACTTT. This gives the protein CASSLAQRTSPLHF.

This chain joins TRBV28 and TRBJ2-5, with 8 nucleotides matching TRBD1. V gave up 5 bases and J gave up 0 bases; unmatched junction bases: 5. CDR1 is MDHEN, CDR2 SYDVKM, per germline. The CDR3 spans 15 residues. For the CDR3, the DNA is TGTGCCAGCAGTCAGGACAGGGCGTACCAAGAGACCCAGTACTTC. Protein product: CASSQDRAYQETQYF.

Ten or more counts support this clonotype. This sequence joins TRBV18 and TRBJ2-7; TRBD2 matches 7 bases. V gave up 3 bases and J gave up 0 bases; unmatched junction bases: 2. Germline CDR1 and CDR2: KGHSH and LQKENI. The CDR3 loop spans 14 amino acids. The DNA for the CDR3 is TGTGCCAGCTCACCTGGACTAGACTCCTACGAGCAGTACTTC. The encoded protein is CASSPGLDSYEQYF.

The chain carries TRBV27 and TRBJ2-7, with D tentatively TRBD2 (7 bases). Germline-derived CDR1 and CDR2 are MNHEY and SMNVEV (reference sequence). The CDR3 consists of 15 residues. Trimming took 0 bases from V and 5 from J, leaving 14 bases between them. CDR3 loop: CASSLSGGGGHEQYF. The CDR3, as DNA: TGTGCCAGCAGTTTATCGGGAGGGGGTGGCCACGAGCAGTACTTC.